This note documents a single T cell receptor beta chain sequence. No cognate antigen has been identified for it. The sample originates from a study of T cells expressing NK-cell markers (dated by TCRdb to 2018 to 2020). Background for the entire study: TCR beta-chain repertoires were profiled in sorted CD3+CD56+NKG2C+, CD3+CD56+NKG2C- and CD3+CD56-NKG2C+ T-cell subsets from seven or eight donors. Among the eight sequenced donors, only one was HCMV-seronegative, while the other seven were HCMV-seropositive. Illumina HiSeq 2000/2500, MiSeq or NextSeq was used to sequence libraries as 2 x 150 bp reads. All eight donors whose samples were sequenced were randomly selected healthy volunteers, three of them men and five women.

For sequencing, an Illumina HiSeq 2000 was employed. The TCR beta cDNA libraries were made using 5'RACE template switching, a step that added both a universal primer site and unique molecular identifiers. Synthesis of cDNA was primed from the TCR beta constant segment and was followed by two consecutive PCR amplification steps. The paper's processing steps were these. MIGEC was used to demultiplex reads and group the reads by UMI, and MiTCR was used to assemble and quantify clonotypes. To remove erroneous sequences, TCR cDNA sequences were retained only when supported by two or more reads. The tcR package was used for downstream repertoire analysis, with clonotypes matched between fractions based on CDR3 nucleotide sequence plus V segment. VDJmatch was used to annotate antigen specificity against VDJdb, with one amino acid substitution in CDR3 permitted. With the reads reprocessed by TCRdb, a single entry stands for each CDR3 protein sequence and no DNA is reported. These V and J calls rely on TCRdb rather than the paper's analysis. The table for this sample shows 150,000 to 200,000 distinct CDR3 sequences. Around 20% of the sample goes to the ten largest clones.

Broader findings and caveats from the paper: In six donors, the dominant CD3+CD56+NKG2C+ clonotypes ranked among the top 10 CD8+ clonotypes, making up roughly 1.0-7.0% of CD8+ T cells. Those dominant clonotypes were again the most abundant among CD3+CD56-NKG2C+ cells in a few donors, at about 28.3-65%. Whether the expanded NKG2C-expressing T cell clones were specific for HCMV antigens was left unclear.

A commercial ELISA kit detecting HCMV-specific IgG in serum was used to determine HCMV serostatus. Ficoll density gradient centrifugation was used to isolate peripheral blood mononuclear cells from blood. The germline V gene (reference sequence) sets CDR1 to MNHEY and CDR2 to SMNVEV. From the cysteine through the phenylalanine, the CDR3 covers 16 amino acids. Only the protein is on record. This chain is built from TRBV27 and TRBJ1-4. This receptor was taken from a man aged 18-75 years in good health. Sequenced sample: blood T cells: a sorted CD56 or NKG2C T cell subset, CD4+ or CD8+ T cells, or bulk PBMC T cells (not recorded which). The CDR3 protein: CASSFSGVTTNEKLFF. Reference TRBV27 and TRBJ1-4 genes cover what lies past the CDR3, so the full variable domain is EAQVTQNPRYLITVTGKKLTVTCSQNMNHEYMSWYRQDPGLGLRQIYYSMNVEVTDKGDVPEGYKVSRKEKRNFPLILESPSPNQTSLYFCASSFSGVTTNEKLFFGSGTQLSVL.